The clone carrying this T cell receptor beta chain was recorded once. The data belong to a study of blood T cell repertoires in COVID-19. Whole-study context: The United States, Italy and Spain provided the acute and convalescent COVID-19 samples. The analysed material was cDNA or gDNA that came from T cells, B-cell-depleted T cells, or PBMCs.

TCRdb's table, derived via immunoSEQ multiplex PCR, lists solely in-frame clones and lacks some. Of 120,000 to 150,000 clones listed, 80% to 90% were seen once; the top ten hold 8%. Germline assignment: CDR1 SGHTA and CDR2 FQGTGA. The CDR3 runs 15 residues. Trimming at V came to 3 bases and at J to 5 bases, leaving 6 bases not matched to a gene. The chain employs TRBV7-3 and TRBJ2-2, with TRBD2 matching 7 bases. Sequences were obtained from peripheral blood. The clonotype was recovered from a woman aged 55-69 years with COVID-19, enrolled during active disease. CDR3 protein: CASSLLAGVTGELFF. Here the CDR3 DNA reads TGTGCCAGCAGCTTGCTCGCGGGGGTAACCGGGGAGCTGTTTTTT.